This entry describes one T cell receptor beta chain. This record comes from a study of blood T cell repertoires in COVID-19. Study-level background: The study drew acute and convalescent COVID-19 samples from the United States, Italy and Spain. T cells, B-cell-depleted T cells, or PBMCs supplied cDNA or gDNA.

Original processing notes: The assay estimated nucleated cells by amplifying reference gene primers. TCRdb keeps only in-frame clones here, not all; method: immunoSEQ multiplex PCR. V, J and clone size reflect that table, while D and trimming were determined from the DNA. The sample includes approximately 70,000 clones, approximately 86% of them seen just once. The TCR sequence derives from a man between 65 and 80 years old with active COVID-19. Sequencing used peripheral blood.

CDR3 sequence reads: CASSPRLDRGETQYF. For the CDR3, the DNA is TGTGCCAGCAGCCCCCGACTAGATCGCGGAGAGACCCAGTACTTC. This chain uses TRBV5-5 with TRBJ2-5; tentative D call: TRBD2 (6 bases). V was clipped by 4 bases and J by 4 bases, with 17 bases between them. The CDR3 totals 15 residues. The germline CDR1 and CDR2 sequences are SGHKS and YYEKEE (reference sequence).